A single sample is the source of the 28 T cell receptor beta chains below, sequenced in a study of response to subunit inactivated influenza vaccine. TCRdb re-called the RT-PCR reads through MiXCR, storing one row per CDR3 protein. Here the sample spans some 500,000 distinct CDR3 sequences, around 13% being singletons. The sequences come from PBMCs from blood, collected 35 to 45 days after vaccination. Receptors were obtained from a man aged 45-65 years who received an inactivated influenza vaccine.

Only a few counts were recorded for this clonotype. The chain combines TRBV4-2 with TRBJ1-3; D uncertain. This CDR3 spans 13 amino acids. The V gene lost 0 bases and the J gene lost 3 bases, with 3 bases spanning the gap. CDR1 is LGHNA and CDR2 is YNFKEQ in the germline V gene. CDR3 sequence (DNA): TGTGCCAGCAGCCAAGAGGGTGGAAACACCATATATTTT. It encodes CASSQEGGNTIYF.

This clonotype was detected ten times or more. This chain connects TRBV7-8 to TRBJ2-7, with a possible D match to TRBD2 (6 bases). V dropped 7 bases and J dropped 3 bases, with 13 bases sitting between them. The CDR3 runs to 13 residues. CDR1 and CDR2 from the germline V gene are SGHVS and FQNEAQ. The CDR3 DNA reads as TGTGCCAGCATTCTGCGGGGAAGCTACGAGCAGTACTTC. Its protein product is CASILRGSYEQYF.

This clonotype occurred a few times. The genes are TRBV7-2 and TRBJ2-7; the match to TRBD2 covers 11 bases. The CDR3 runs 17 residues. Germline V gene lookup returns CDR1 SGHTA and CDR2 FQGNSA. The junction had 10 bases not matched to a gene; V was cut back by 4 bases and J by 2 bases. CDR3 protein: CASSWGPALAGAYEQYF. The CDR3 nucleotides are TGTGCCAGCAGCTGGGGGCCTGCACTAGCGGGAGCCTACGAGCAGTACTTC.

There are a few counts of this clonotype. V usage is TRBV4-3 and J usage is TRBJ1-2, with TRBD1 matching over 7 bases. The germline V gene has CDR1 LGHNA and CDR2 YSLEER. The CDR3 totals 17 residues. V was pared by 0 bases and J by 4 bases, with 11 bases of the junction left unmatched. Written as DNA, the CDR3 is TGCGCCAGCAGCCAAGATTGGTTTTCGGGACAGAGCTATGGCTACACCTTC. It yields the protein CASSQDWFSGQSYGYTF.

This clonotype was observed many times. J is TRBJ1-6 and V is TRBV7-2; the D is unclear. Trimming removed 5 bases at V and 11 bases at J, with 16 bases between. Germline CDR1 reads SGHTA; CDR2 reads FQGNSA. This CDR3 contains 14 residues. CDR3 residues: CASSPWLLVPPLHF. CDR3 nucleotide sequence: TGTGCCAGCAGCCCATGGCTACTGGTTCCACCCCTCCACTTT.

This clonotype was picked up a small number of times. This sequence joins TRBV5-1 and TRBJ2-2; perhaps TRBD2 as D (5 bases). Germline CDR1 SGHRS, CDR2 YFSETQ. The CDR3 length is 17 residues. With 6 bases removed from V and 2 bases from J, the gap between germline ends came to 20 bases. Here the CDR3 reads CASNHPPFEGNTGELFF. CDR3 sequence (DNA): TGCGCCAGCAACCACCCCCCCTTTGAGGGAAACACCGGGGAGCTGTTTTTT.

This sequence joins TRBV10-3 and TRBJ2-7; D tentatively reads TRBD1 or TRBD2 (5 bases each). The CDR3 has 16 amino acids. Deletions cut 5 bases from V and 3 bases from J, with 20 bases between. In germline, CDR1 is ENHRY, CDR2 SYGVKD. CDR3 nucleotides: TGTGCCATCAGTAACCCCGACTATTGGGGGATCTACGAGCAGTACTTC. Amino acid sequence: CAISNPDYWGIYEQYF.

The CDR3 nucleotides read TGCAGTGCTTCCGAACGGCATGAGGCCATGGGGGAGCTGTTTTTT. Protein: CSASERHEAMGELFF. The chain carries TRBV20-1 and TRBJ2-2; no firm D call. The CDR3 consists of 15 residues. Trimming stripped 5 bases from V and 8 bases from J, with 21 bases between. CDR1 and CDR2 (germline): DFQATT, SNEGSKA (reference sequence).

The chain joins TRBV7-2 to TRBJ1-4; no firm D call. This CDR3 has 16 amino acids. With 2 bases removed from V and 7 bases from J, the gap between germline ends came to 17 bases. Looked up from germline, CDR1 is SGHTA and CDR2 is FQGNSA. CDR3 in DNA: TGTGCCAGCAGCTTAAAAGAGCGGGGATTCGCTGAAAAACTGTTTTTT. Translation: CASSLKERGFAEKLFF.

This clonotype was seen ten or more times. V and J are TRBV18 and TRBJ1-1, with a weak D call TRBD1 (6 bases). The V end was cut by 0 bases, the J end by 1 base, with 9 bases between. Germline CDR1 and CDR2: KGHSH and LQKENI. The CDR3 spans 15 residues. The CDR3 DNA is TGTGCCAGCTCACCACCTGGGACAACGAACACTGAAGCTTTCTTT. This encodes CASSPPGTTNTEAFF.

J is TRBJ1-1 and V is TRBV7-3; no definite D call. Germline CDR1 SGHTA, CDR2 FQGTGA. There are 13 residues in the CDR3. Trimming shortened V by 5 bases and J by 1 base, and 8 bases separated the two germline ends. The CDR3 here is CASSPSENTEAFF. The CDR3 DNA reads TGTGCCAGCAGCCCCAGCGAGAACACTGAAGCTTTCTTT.

A few counts support this clonotype. The chain uses TRBV12-3 or TRBV12-4 and TRBJ2-5; 8 bases align to TRBD1. This CDR3 comprises 17 residues. Trimming cost V 5 bases and J 5 bases; bases outside gene matches: 16. The CDR3 here is CASSTRTGKGHGETQYF. The CDR3 nucleotides read TGTGCCAGCAGTACCCGGACAGGGAAGGGTCATGGGGAGACCCAGTACTTC.

The chain links TRBV6-1 to TRBJ2-7, with 13 bases lining up with TRBD2. Trimming at V came to 9 bases and at J to 4 bases, leaving 6 bases not matched to a gene. The CDR3 spans 14 residues. Germline CDR1 is MNHNS and CDR2 is SASEGT. In DNA form, the CDR3 reads TGTGCCAGTAAACTAGCGGGGGGGCGGTACGAGCAGTACTTC. Its translation is CASKLAGGRYEQYF.

The chain uses TRBV7-9 and TRBJ1-5; 8 positions agree with TRBD1. The CDR3 runs 15 residues. The J segment lost 0 bases and the V segment lost 5 bases, leaving 3 bases of the junction unmatched. Germline loops: CDR1 SEHNR, CDR2 FQNEAQ (reference sequence). CDR3 in amino acids: CASSKDRVSNQPQHF. In DNA, the CDR3 is TGTGCCAGCAGCAAGGACAGGGTTAGCAATCAGCCCCAGCATTTT.

The chain combines TRBV20-1 with TRBJ2-3; 13 nucleotides match TRBD2. CDR1 is DFQATT, CDR2 SNEGSKA, per germline (reference sequence). The CDR3 extends over 15 amino acids. The V and J ends lost 5 bases and 5 bases, in that order; junction bases with no gene match: 7. CDR3: CSASGLAGVLDTQYF. Written as DNA, the CDR3 is TGCAGTGCTTCAGGACTAGCGGGAGTTCTAGATACGCAGTATTTT.

This clonotype was picked up a small number of times. The chain links TRBV19 to TRBJ2-1, with 9 bases identical to TRBD1. The germline CDR1 and CDR2 sequences are LNHDA and SQIVND (reference sequence). There are 16 residues in the CDR3. Trimming cost V 3 bases and J 9 bases; bases outside gene matches: 12. CDR3 sequence: CASSIGDRVIGGEQFF. The CDR3 DNA is TGTGCCAGTAGTATCGGGGACAGGGTCATAGGTGGTGAGCAGTTCTTC.

This clonotype was seen ten or more times. This chain links TRBV12-3 or TRBV12-4 with TRBJ1-5; TRBD1 matches 7 bases. CDR3 length: 15 residues. V trimming: 6 bases; J trimming: 4 bases; junction bases outside the gene matches: 9. The CDR3 bases are TGTGCCAGCAGCCCAGGGGGACACCTAAATCAGCCCCAGCATTTT. Translated, it gives CASSPGGHLNQPQHF.

The chain couples TRBV20-1 to TRBJ2-5; D gene unclear. The CDR3 has 12 amino acids. Between the trimmed V and J ends, which lost 8 bases and 2 bases, there was a span of 12 bases. Germline lookup yields CDR1 DFQATT and CDR2 SNEGSKA (reference sequence). CDR3 nucleotides: TGCAGTACCGAAGGGTGGCAAGAGACCCAGTACTTC. Amino acid sequence: CSTEGWQETQYF.

Turning to this clonotype: The conserved phenylalanine or tryptophan is not found at the CDR3 terminus, so this likely reflects a read error. The chain joins TRBV6-2 or TRBV6-3 to TRBJ2-2; D is possibly TRBD2 (5 bases). The length of the CDR3 is 12 residues. V was pared by 7 bases and J by 8 bases, with 11 bases between. Per germline, CDR1 MNHEY and CDR2 SVGEGT. The CDR3 loop is CASNRRRGELFL. CDR3 DNA sequence: TGTGCCAGCAACCGAAGGAGGGGGGAGCTGTTTCTT.

This clonotype turned up a few times. The rearrangement joins TRBV29-1 to TRBJ2-1, with D perhaps TRBD2 (5 bases). V was trimmed by 3 bases and J by 5 bases, leaving 5 bases between them. This CDR3 region has 11 residues. Germline V lookup: CDR1 SQVTM, CDR2 ANQGSEA. CDR3 amino acids: CSVDGDNEQFF. CDR3 DNA sequence: TGCAGCGTTGACGGGGACAATGAGCAGTTCTTC.

V is TRBV5-6 and J is TRBJ2-1; D is possibly TRBD2 (6 bases). The V end was cut by 2 bases, the J end by 2 bases, with 20 bases between. This CDR3 contains 18 residues. Germline V gene lookup returns CDR1 SGHDT and CDR2 YYEEEE. The CDR3 spells CASSLTPPPGAAYNEQFF. CDR3 DNA sequence: TGTGCCAGCAGCTTAACCCCCCCTCCGGGAGCCGCCTACAATGAGCAGTTCTTC.

The chain couples TRBV5-1 to TRBJ2-1, with TRBD2 identical over 10 bases. Germline trimming cut 3 bases from V and 2 bases from J; bases unmatched to any gene: 5. The germline gives CDR1 SGHRS, CDR2 YFSETQ. This CDR3 is 16 amino acids long. The CDR3 DNA sequence: TGCGCCAGCAGCTGGGCTAGCGGGAGCGCCTACAATGAGCAGTTCTTC. Its translation: CASSWASGSAYNEQFF.

The rearrangement joins TRBV9 to TRBJ1-5; D is undetermined. V was shortened by 1 base and J by 5 bases, with 7 bases between the two germline ends. This CDR3 contains 13 residues. Germline CDR1 SGDLS, CDR2 YYNGEE. Here the CDR3 reads CASSVFPDQPQHF. For the CDR3, the DNA is TGTGCCAGCAGCGTATTTCCCGATCAGCCCCAGCATTTT.

This clonotype was detected a few times. V and J are TRBV4-2 and TRBJ2-3; TRBD1 or TRBD2 may be the D gene (5 bases each). The CDR3 loop spans 15 amino acids. V lost 0 bases, J lost 4 bases, and 11 bases lay in between. Per germline, CDR1 LGHNA and CDR2 YNFKEQ. For the CDR3, the DNA is TGTGCCAGCAGCCAAGATGGGGACCCCTCAGATACGCAGTATTTT. It is translated as CASSQDGDPSDTQYF.

This chain joins TRBV20-1 and TRBJ1-4, with D possibly being TRBD1 (5 bases). The CDR3 spans 14 residues. Germline values: CDR1 DFQATT, CDR2 SNEGSKA (reference sequence). The ends were cut back, 2 bases at V and 8 bases at J, with 15 bases in the middle. The CDR3 coding sequence is TGCAGTGCTAGATTTATGGGACTAGGGGAAAAACTGTTTTTT. Its translation is CSARFMGLGEKLFF.

With regard to this clonotype: One end of the junction does not line up with germline, which may come from a read error. The chain has TRBV7-7 and TRBJ1-1, with unresolved D. This CDR3 has 13 amino acids. From germline, CDR1 is SSHAT and CDR2 FNYEAQ (reference sequence). CDR3: CASSLAVGSEAFF. CDR3 coding DNA: TGTGCTAGCAGCTTAGCGGTTGGGTCCGAAGCTTTCTTT.

The rearrangement joins TRBV7-8 to TRBJ2-6, with 7 bases lining up with TRBD1. V gave up 8 bases and J gave up 2 bases; unmatched junction bases: 12. The CDR3 loop spans 17 amino acids. CDR1 and CDR2 from the germline V gene are SGHVS and FQNEAQ. The CDR3, as DNA: TGTGCCAGCCGGAGTACCGGAACAGGGGCTGGGGCCAACGTCCTGACTTTC. Protein product: CASRSTGTGAGANVLTF.

The chain joins TRBV28 to TRBJ2-6, with D hard to call. With 8 bases removed from V and 0 bases from J, the gap between germline ends came to 14 bases. The V gene's germline CDR1 is MDHEN and CDR2 SYDVKM. The CDR3 loop spans 16 amino acids. The CDR3 DNA reads TGTGCCAGCGTTGGGCAGCGCTTCTCTGGGGCCAACGTCCTGACTTTC. Its protein is CASVGQRFSGANVLTF.